The clone carrying this T cell receptor (beta chain) was picked up many times. The data belong to a study of identical twins. CDR3 length: 16 amino acids. J gave up 2 bases and V 4 bases, and 9 bases lay outside the gene matches. The germline gives CDR1 SGHRS, CDR2 YFSETQ. TCRdb re-derived calls from the 5' RACE reads in MiXCR, one entry per CDR3 protein. The data contain some 270,000 distinct CDR3 sequences, around 8% of them singletons. These data were likewise used in another study, on yellow fever vaccine responses in identical twins.

The TCR was taken from a woman in her late teens or twenties in good health. The rearrangement joins TRBV5-1 to TRBJ2-1; 7 bases are a match to TRBD1. Sequencing was done on a sample of CD8+ T cells sorted from blood. The CDR3 DNA sequence: TGCGCCAGCAGCCTAAAGGGGGCTCCCCCCTACAATGAGCAGTTCTTC. The encoded protein is CASSLKGAPPYNEQFF.